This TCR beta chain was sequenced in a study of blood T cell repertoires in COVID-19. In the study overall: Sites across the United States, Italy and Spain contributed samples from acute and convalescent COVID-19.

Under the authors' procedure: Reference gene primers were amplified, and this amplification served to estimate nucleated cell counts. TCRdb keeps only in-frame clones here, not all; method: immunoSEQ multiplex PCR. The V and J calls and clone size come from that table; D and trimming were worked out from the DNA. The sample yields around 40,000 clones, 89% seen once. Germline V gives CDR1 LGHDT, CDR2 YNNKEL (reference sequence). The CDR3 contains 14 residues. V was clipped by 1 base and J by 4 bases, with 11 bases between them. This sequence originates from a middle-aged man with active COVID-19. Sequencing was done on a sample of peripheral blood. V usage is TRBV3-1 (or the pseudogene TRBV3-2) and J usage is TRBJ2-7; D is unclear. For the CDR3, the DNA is TGTGCCAGCAGCCAAGGTTTCCTCTTTTACGAGCAGTACTTC. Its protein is CASSQGFLFYEQYF.